This T cell receptor (beta chain) stems from a study of T-cell memory formation after mild COVID-19. Points from the study as a whole: Contracting CD8+ clones were enriched in EMRA, CD4+ mainly in CM and EM.

In the case of this clonotype: Antigen specificity is unknown.

5'RACE primed from the constant segment yielded TCR alpha and TCR beta cDNA libraries bearing sample barcodes and UMIs. TCRdb redid the calling of the 5' RACE reads with MiXCR, one entry per CDR3 protein. The sample consists of around 300,000 distinct CDR3 sequences, approximately 14% of them appearing once. CDR1 and CDR2 (germline): SEHNR, FQNEAQ (reference sequence). This CDR3 has 14 amino acids. The V gene lost 4 bases and the J gene lost 2 bases, with 9 bases spanning the gap. This receptor was obtained from a man aged 18 to 29 who had mild COVID-19 (a few samples of this study predate the infection). Cell type and time point are not known. Specimen: PBMCs or a T cell subset sorted from them (not recorded which). The V call is TRBV7-9, the J call TRBJ1-5; no clear D. The CDR3 here is CASSSTRGNQPQHF. CDR3 bases: TGTGCCAGCAGCTCAACTAGGGGCAATCAGCCCCAGCATTTT.